Reported below is one T cell receptor (beta chain). As yet, its antigen is unknown. The sample is drawn from a study of cytomegalovirus exposure and HLA in healthy donors. Broader study findings: Among the CMV-associated chains, three were confirmed in vitro as specific for CMV antigens. Several of the most significant clusters were apparently associated with common viral pathogens in a later analysis. An analysis done earlier found most TCR beta V segments productive about 90% or about 30% of the time.

Germline V CDR1 and CDR2: LGHNA, YNFKEQ. The CDR3 loop spans 15 amino acids. The V gene lost 4 bases and the J gene lost 2 bases, with 9 bases spanning the gap. The PCR used 60 Vbeta and 13 Jbeta primers. In the original workflow: As a later analysis found, there were about 80 million unique TCR beta chains, of which 8.5 million to 13 million were shared. The repertoire was sequenced with immunoSEQ multiplex PCR; TCRdb's copy has only in-frame clones and lacks some. V and J calls and clone size come straight from that table; D and trimming were deduced from the DNA. The data show roughly 60,000 clones, with roughly 80% seen just once and approximately 3.4% held by the top ten.

This TCR was recovered from a woman aged 40 to 50 in good health and CMV-seropositive. Material for sequencing was PBMCs. The chain recombines TRBV4-2 with TRBJ2-6; D may be TRBD2 (5 bases). The DNA of the CDR3 is TGTGCCAGCAGCCGGGAGAATACTGGGGCCAACGTCCTGACTTTC. Its translation: CASSRENTGANVLTF.